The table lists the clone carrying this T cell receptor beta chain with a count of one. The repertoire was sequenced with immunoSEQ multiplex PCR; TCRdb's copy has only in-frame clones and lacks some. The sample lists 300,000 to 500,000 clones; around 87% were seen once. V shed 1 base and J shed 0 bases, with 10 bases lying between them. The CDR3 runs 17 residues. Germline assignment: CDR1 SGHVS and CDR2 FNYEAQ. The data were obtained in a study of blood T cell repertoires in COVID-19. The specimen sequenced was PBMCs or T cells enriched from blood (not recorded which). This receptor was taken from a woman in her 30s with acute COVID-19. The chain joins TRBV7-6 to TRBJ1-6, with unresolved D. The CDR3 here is CASSLEHTSSYNSPLHF. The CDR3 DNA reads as TGTGCCAGCAGCTTAGAACACACAAGCTCCTATAATTCACCCCTCCACTTT.